The clone carrying this TCR beta chain was seen many times. TCRdb reanalysed the reads using MiXCR and keeps one entry per CDR3 protein. The data contain 200,000 to 300,000 distinct CDR3 sequences, more than 25% of them singletons. This record belongs to a study of kidney transplant recipient with SARS-CoV-2 infection. Trimming cost V 1 base and J 4 bases, with 16 bases left between them. Germline CDR1 reads SGHAT; CDR2 reads FQNNGV. The CDR3 sequence is 16 residues long. The TCR originated in a male patient aged 25 to 39 who had COVID-19 and was a kidney transplant recipient. Some T cells may arise from the graft donor. The sequencing used a blood sample, collected at baseline and between days 110 and 120 from a kidney transplant recipient. The V and J genes are TRBV11-2 and TRBJ1-2; the D is unclear. CDR3 sequence reads: CASSLGGNVDSYGYTF. In DNA, the CDR3 is TGTGCCAGCAGCTTAGGCGGGAATGTGGACTCCTATGGCTACACCTTC.